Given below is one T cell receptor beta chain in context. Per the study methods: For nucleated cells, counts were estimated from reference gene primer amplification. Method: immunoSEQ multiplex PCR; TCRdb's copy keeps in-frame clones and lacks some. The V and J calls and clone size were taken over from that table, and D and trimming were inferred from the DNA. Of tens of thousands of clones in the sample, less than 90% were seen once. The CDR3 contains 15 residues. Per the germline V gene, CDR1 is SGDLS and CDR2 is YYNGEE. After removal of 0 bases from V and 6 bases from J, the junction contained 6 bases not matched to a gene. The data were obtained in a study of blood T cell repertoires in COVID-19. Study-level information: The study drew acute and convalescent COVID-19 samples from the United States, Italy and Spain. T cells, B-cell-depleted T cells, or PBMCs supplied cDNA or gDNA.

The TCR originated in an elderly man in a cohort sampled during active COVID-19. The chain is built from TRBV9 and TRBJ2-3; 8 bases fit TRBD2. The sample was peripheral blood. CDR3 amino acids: CASSVGLASADTQYF. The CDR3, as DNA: TGTGCCAGCAGCGTAGGACTAGCGTCGGCGGATACGCAGTATTTT.